Listed below are T cell receptor beta chains from one sample, sequenced in a study of T cell responses to AZD1222 COVID-19 vaccine. Here immunoSEQ multiplex PCR was the method, and the copy in TCRdb shows in-frame clones only, minus some. The sample lists some 140,000 clones, about 93% occurring once. This sample comprised peripheral blood, obtained on day 0 of AZD1222 vaccination. These receptor sequences come from an adult in good health. Each CDR3 is given with its conserved first and last residue.

v_call cdr3_aa
TRBV19 CASSIRPPGQGNIQYF
TRBV11-2 CASSLGENTGELFF
TRBV27 CASRVSGQLFPNTEAFF
TRBV28 CASWGTGPPLHF
TRBV11-1 CASSLDGQGSSEAFF
TRBV13 CASSSNARDYHTYEQFF
TRBV27 CASSLSSSGSYIGEQYF
TRBV19 CASSPRTANVEAFF
TRBV30 CAWSVQSGSGEQFF
TRBV12-3/TRBV12-4 CASRPFGNTEAFF
TRBV15 CATSLSPGDRLNTEAFF
TRBV7-2 CASSPRARGKEQFF
TRBV4-2 CASSQGRNPRPYEQYF
TRBV27 CASSLSAGATEAFF
TRBV27 CASSLRVSTSNSPLHF
TRBV20-1 CSASTGGINQPQHF